Sequencing of this T cell receptor beta chain was carried out in a study of cytomegalovirus exposure and HLA in healthy donors. Each donor's status was that of a healthy bone marrow donor. Germline V gene lookup returns CDR1 MNHNS and CDR2 SASEGT. The CDR3 runs 17 residues. V trimming: 4 bases; J trimming: 5 bases; junction bases outside the gene matches: 6. Details on this clone: Its antigen is unidentified.

Whole-study findings and limits: Within a later analysis, the majority of CMV-associated TCR beta chains appeared HLA-restricted. Altogether, more than 150 TCR beta chains were recorded as cytomegalovirus-associated. A later analysis showed that HLA-associated TCR beta chains had undergone more clonal expansion than equally common others.

PCR involved 60 Vbeta and 13 Jbeta primers. Profiled with immunoSEQ multiplex PCR; TCRdb holds only in-frame clones, not every one. With about 55,000 clones in the sample, the ten largest clones hold roughly 8.8%. Sequenced material: PBMCs. The receptor's source is a middle-aged man in good health and CMV-seropositive. The chain uses TRBV6-1 and TRBJ2-2; 14 bases match TRBD2. The CDR3 region has the DNA TGTGCCAGCAGTGGACTAGCGGGAGGGCCTGGAACCGGGGAGCTGTTTTTT. Translating gives CASSGLAGGPGTGELFF.